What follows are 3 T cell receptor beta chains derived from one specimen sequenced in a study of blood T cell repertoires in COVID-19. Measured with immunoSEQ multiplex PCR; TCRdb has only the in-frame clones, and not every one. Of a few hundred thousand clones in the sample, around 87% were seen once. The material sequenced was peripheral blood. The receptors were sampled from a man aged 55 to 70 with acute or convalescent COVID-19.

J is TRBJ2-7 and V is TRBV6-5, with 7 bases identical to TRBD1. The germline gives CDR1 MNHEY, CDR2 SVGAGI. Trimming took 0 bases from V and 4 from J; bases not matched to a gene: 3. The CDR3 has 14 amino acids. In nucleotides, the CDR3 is TGTGCCAGCAGTTACTCGGCAGGGGGTTACGAGCAGTACTTC. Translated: CASSYSAGGYEQYF.

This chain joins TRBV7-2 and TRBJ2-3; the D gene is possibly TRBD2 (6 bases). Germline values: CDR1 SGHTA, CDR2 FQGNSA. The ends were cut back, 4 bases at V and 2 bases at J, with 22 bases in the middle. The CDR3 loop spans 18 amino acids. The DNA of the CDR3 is TGTGCCAGCAGCTCCCCACGCCAGGCTAGCGAGTACACAGATACGCAGTATTTT. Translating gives CASSSPRQASEYTDTQYF.

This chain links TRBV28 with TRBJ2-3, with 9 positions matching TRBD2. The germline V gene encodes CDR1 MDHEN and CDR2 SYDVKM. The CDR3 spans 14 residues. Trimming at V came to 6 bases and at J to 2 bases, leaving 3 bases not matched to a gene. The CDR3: CASRSGGTTDTQYF. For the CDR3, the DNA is TGTGCCAGCAGGAGCGGGGGGACCACAGATACGCAGTATTTT.